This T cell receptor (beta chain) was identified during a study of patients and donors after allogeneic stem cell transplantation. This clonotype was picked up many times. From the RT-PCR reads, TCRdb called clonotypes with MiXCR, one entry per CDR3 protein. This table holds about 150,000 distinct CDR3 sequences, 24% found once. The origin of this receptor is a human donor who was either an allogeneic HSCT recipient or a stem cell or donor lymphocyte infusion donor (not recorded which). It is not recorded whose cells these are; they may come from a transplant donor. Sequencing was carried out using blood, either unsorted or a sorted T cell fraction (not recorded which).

CDR3 region: CAISVSRDSQSSSYNSPLHF. The CDR3, as DNA: TGTGCCATCAGTGTGTCCCGGGACAGTCAATCCAGCTCCTATAATTCACCCCTCCACTTT. V usage is TRBV10-3 and J usage is TRBJ1-6; 7 positions agree with TRBD1. Germline-derived CDR1 and CDR2 are ENHRY and SYGVKD. V lost 4 bases and J lost 0; bases outside the gene matches: 15. The CDR3 runs 20 residues.